This T cell receptor beta chain emerged from a study of Graves' ophthalmopathy and Graves' hyperthyroidism. Study context: Calling hyperthyroidism stable required that no ophthalmopathy show up within 18 months of follow-up. Findings of the study overall: Sensitivity reached 85% to 90% and specificity 75% to 82% for a 13-signature model separating ophthalmopathy from stable hyperthyroidism. Also, most clonotypes expanded in the thyroid above 0.001 frequency appeared in blood.

This CDR3 has 15 amino acids. Germline CDR1 LNHDA, CDR2 SQIVND (reference sequence). Trimming cost V 1 base and J 2 bases, with 9 bases left between them. RNA transcripts provided the template for amplifying TCR beta CDR3 regions. In the first round, RT-PCR was carried out with HTBI primers, and a multiplex PCR formed the second round. TCRdb re-analysed the multiplex PCR reads in MiXCR, keeping a single row per CDR3 protein. The sample records over a million distinct CDR3 sequences, less than 45% being singletons. Uncontrolled infections, pregnancy, lactation or other autoimmune diseases led to patient exclusion. Points on this clonotype: The antigen remains unidentified.

The rearrangement uses TRBV19 and TRBJ1-5; no reliable D call. The source material was peripheral blood or thyroid tissue (not recorded which). The sequence came from an adult man with Graves' hyperthyroidism. The CDR3 loop is CASSIAGRGNQPQHF. In DNA, the CDR3 is TGTGCCAGTAGTATAGCGGGGAGGGGCAATCAGCCCCAGCATTTT.